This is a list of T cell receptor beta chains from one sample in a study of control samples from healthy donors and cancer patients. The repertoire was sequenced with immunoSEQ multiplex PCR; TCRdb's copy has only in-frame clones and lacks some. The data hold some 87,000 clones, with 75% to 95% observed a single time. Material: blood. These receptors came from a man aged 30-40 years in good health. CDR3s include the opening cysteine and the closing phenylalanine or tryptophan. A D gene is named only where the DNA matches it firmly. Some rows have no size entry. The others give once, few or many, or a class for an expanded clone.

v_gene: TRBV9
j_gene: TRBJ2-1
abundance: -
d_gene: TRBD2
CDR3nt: TGTGCCAGCAGCGCCCGGGGAGCGGGAGCTTACAATGAGCAGTTCTTC
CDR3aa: CASSARGAGAYNEQFF

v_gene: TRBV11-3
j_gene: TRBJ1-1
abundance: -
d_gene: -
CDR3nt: TGTGCCAGCAGCCTAGGAGACACTGAAGCTTTCTTT
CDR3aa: CASSLGDTEAFF

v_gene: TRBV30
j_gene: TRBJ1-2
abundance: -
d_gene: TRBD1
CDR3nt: TGTGCCTGGTACGGACAGGTCAAATACACCTTC
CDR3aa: CAWYGQVKYTF

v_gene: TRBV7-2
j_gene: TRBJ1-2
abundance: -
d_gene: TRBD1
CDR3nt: TGTGCCAGCAGCCCCCAAGGACAGGGCCAAACACGGGGCTACACCTTC
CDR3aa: CASSPQGQGQTRGYTF

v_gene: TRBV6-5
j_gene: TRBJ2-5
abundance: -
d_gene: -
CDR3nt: TGTGCCAGCAGTATGGGAGAGACCCAGTACTTC
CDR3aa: CASSMGETQYF

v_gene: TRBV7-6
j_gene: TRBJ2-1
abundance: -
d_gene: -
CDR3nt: TGTGCCAGCAGTGAGAGGAGCGCGTCAATAAATGAGCAGTTCTTC
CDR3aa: CASSERSASINEQFF

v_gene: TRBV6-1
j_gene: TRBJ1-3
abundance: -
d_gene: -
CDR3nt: TGTGCCAGCAGTGAACAAGTCAGGGGACGAAACACCATATATTTT
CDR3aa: CASSEQVRGRNTIYF

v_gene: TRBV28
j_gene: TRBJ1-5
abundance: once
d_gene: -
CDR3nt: TGTGCCAGCAGTTTATGGGGTCAGCCCCAGCATTTT
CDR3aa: CASSLWGQPQHF

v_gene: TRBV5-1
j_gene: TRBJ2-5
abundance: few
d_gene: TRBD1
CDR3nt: TGCGCCAGCAGCTTGGGACAGGGTCAAGAGACCCAGTACTTC
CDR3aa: CASSLGQGQETQYF

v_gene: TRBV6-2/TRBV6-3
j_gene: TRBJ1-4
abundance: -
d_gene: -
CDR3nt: TGTGCCAGCAGTCAACAGGGCACTAATGAAAAACTGTTTTTT
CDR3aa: CASSQQGTNEKLFF

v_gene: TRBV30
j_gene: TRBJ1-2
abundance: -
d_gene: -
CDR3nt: TGTGCCTGGAGATATGCACAGAGGCCCCTCGGCTACACCTTC
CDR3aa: CAWRYAQRPLGYTF

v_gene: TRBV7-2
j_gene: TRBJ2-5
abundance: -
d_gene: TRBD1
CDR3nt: TGTGCCAGCAGCTTAATGGGACAGGGACAAGAGACCCAGTACTTC
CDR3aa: CASSLMGQGQETQYF

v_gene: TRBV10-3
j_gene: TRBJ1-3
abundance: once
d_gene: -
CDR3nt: TGTGCCATCAGTGCCTCTGGAAACACCATATATTTT
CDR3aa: CAISASGNTIYF

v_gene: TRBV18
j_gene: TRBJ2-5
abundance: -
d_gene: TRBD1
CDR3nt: TGTGCCAGCTCACTAGACAGGGGGATTGAGACCCAGTACTTC
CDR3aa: CASSLDRGIETQYF

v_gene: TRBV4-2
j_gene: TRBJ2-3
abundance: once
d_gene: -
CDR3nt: TGTGCCAGCAGCCAAGCATCACCCACAGATACGCAGTATTTT
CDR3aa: CASSQASPTDTQYF

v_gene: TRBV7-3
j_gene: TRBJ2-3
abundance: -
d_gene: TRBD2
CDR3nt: TGTGCCAGCAGCCCATCGGGCGGACTAGCGGGAGCATATACGCAGTATTTT
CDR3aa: CASSPSGGLAGAYTQYF

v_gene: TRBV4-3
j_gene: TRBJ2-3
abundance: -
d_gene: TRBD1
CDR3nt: TGCGCCAGCAGCCAGAGGGGGCTGGATACGCAGTATTTT
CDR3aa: CASSQRGLDTQYF

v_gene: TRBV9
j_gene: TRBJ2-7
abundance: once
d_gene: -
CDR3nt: TGTGCCAGCAGCCCAACGGCCTCCTACGAGCAGTACTTC
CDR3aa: CASSPTASYEQYF

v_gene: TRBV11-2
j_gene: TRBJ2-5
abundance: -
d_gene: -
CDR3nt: TGTGCCAGCAGCGCGAATCACCGACCCACAGAGACCCAGTACTTC
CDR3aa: CASSANHRPTETQYF

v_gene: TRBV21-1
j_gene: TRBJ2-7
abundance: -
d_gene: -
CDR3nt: TGTGCCAGCAGCACTGAACCGGGACACATTATTAGCTCCTACGAGCAGTACTTC
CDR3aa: CASSTEPGHIISSYEQYF

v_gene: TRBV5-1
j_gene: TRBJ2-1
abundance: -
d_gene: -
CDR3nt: TGCGCCAGCAGCTTAAGCGGAGGAGGGACACAGTACAATGAGCAGTTCTTC
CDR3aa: CASSLSGGGTQYNEQFF

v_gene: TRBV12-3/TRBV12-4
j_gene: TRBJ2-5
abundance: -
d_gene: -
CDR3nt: TGTGCCAGCGAAAGGGGATTCCAAGAGACCCAGTACTTC
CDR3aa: CASERGFQETQYF

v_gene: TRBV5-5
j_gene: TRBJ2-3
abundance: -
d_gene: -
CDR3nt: TGTGCCAGCAGCGACCCCCGGGTTGGGGGGGATACGCAGTATTTT
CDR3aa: CASSDPRVGGDTQYF

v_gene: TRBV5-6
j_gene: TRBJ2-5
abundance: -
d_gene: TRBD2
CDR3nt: TGTGCCAGCAGCTTGGCGGGGACTAGCGGGAGGGAGACCCAGTACTTC
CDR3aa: CASSLAGTSGRETQYF

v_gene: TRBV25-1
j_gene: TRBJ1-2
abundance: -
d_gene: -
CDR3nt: TGTGCCAGCAGTGAATATCAGGACTATGGCTACACCTTC
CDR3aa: CASSEYQDYGYTF

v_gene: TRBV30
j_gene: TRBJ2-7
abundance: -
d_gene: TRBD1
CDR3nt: TGTGCCTGGAGTCGGGACAGCTCCTACGAGCAGTACTTC
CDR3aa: CAWSRDSSYEQYF

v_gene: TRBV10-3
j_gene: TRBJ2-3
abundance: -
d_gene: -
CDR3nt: TGTGCCATCAGTGAGTCCCGAGGTGGGTCCACAGATACGCAGTATTTT
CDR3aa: CAISESRGGSTDTQYF

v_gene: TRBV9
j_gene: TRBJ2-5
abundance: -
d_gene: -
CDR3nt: TGTGCCAGCAGAGGGACGGGCGAGACCCAGTACTTC
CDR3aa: CASRGTGETQYF

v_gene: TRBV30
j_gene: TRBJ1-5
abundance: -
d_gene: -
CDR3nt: TGTGCCTGGAGCCCCCAGGGCAGGGCCACTCAGCCCCAGCATTTT
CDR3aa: CAWSPQGRATQPQHF

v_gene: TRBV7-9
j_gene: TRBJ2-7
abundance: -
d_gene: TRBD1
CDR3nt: TGTGCCAGCAGCCGGGACAGGGAATTGGGCGAGCAGTACTTC
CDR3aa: CASSRDRELGEQYF

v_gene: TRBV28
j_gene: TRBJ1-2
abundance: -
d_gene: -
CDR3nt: TGTGCCAGCAGTAGGAACTATGGCTACACCTTC
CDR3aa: CASSRNYGYTF

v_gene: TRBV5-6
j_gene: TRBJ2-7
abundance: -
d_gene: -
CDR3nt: TGTGCCAGCAGCTTGGCCTCCCTTCCCCGGGGCCCCTCCTACGAGCAGTACTTC
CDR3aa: CASSLASLPRGPSYEQYF

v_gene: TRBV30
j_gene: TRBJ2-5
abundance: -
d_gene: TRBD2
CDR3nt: TGTGCCTGGAGTGTACGGGGTAGCGGGTCCTTTTTGGGGACCCAGTACTTC
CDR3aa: CAWSVRGSGSFLGTQYF

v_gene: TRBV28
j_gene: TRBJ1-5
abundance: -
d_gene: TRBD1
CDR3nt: TGTGCCAGCAGTAATCCGGGACAGGGGAATAATCAGCCCCAGCATTTT
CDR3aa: CASSNPGQGNNQPQHF

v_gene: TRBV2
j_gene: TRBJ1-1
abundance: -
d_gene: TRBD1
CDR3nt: TGTGCCAGTTGGACAGGGGAGGAGACTGAAGCTTTCTTT
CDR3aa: CASWTGEETEAFF

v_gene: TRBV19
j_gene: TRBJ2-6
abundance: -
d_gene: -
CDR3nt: TGTGCCAGTAGTATAGGTAGGACTTCTGGGGCCAACGTCCTGACTTTC
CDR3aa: CASSIGRTSGANVLTF

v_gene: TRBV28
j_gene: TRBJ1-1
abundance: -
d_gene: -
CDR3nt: TGTGCCAGCAGTTTAGGGCCTTACACTGAAGCTTTCTTT
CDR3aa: CASSLGPYTEAFF

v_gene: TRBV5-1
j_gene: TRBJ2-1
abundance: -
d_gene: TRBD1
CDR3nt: TGCGCCAGCAGCCCCTCTGGGACAGGGGGAAGCAATGAGCAGTTCTTC
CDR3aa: CASSPSGTGGSNEQFF

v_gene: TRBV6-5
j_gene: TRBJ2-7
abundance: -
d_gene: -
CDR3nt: TGTGCCAGCAGTTATGACCACGGCGAGCAGTACTTC
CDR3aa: CASSYDHGEQYF

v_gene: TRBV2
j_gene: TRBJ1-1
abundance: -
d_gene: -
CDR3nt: TGTGCCAGCAGTGATTCAGGGTCCAAGGGAGCTTTCTTT
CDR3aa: CASSDSGSKGAFF

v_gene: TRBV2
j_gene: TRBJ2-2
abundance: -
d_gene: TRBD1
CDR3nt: TGTGCCAGCAGTGTGAAGGGGGCGGCCGGGGAGCTGTTTTTT
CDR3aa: CASSVKGAAGELFF

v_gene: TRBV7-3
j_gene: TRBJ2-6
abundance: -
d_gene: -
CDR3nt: TGTGCCAGCAGCTTAACCCTCTCTGGGGCCAACGTCCTGACTTTC
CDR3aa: CASSLTLSGANVLTF

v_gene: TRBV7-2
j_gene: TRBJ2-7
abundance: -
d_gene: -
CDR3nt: TGTGCCAGCAGCTTAGCGAGGGGAAGTGGCTACGAGCAGTACTTC
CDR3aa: CASSLARGSGYEQYF

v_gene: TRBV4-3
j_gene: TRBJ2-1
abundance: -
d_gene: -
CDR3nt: TGCGCCAGCAGCCATGTAGGCGGGGAGTACAATGAGCAGTTCTTC
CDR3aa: CASSHVGGEYNEQFF

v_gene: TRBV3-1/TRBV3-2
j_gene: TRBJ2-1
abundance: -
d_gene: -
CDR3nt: TGTGCCAGCAGCCAAGATAAAGAGATAGCGGTTGAACTTGAGCAGTTCTTC
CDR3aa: CASSQDKEIAVELEQFF

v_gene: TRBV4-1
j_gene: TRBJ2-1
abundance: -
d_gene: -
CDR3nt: TGCGCCAGCAGCCAAGAGGATGAGCAGTTCTTC
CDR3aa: CASSQEDEQFF

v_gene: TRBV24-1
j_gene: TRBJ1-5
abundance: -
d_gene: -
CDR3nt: TGTGCCACTCAACGTGCCAGTCCTAGCAATCAGCCCCAGCATTTT
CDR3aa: CATQRASPSNQPQHF

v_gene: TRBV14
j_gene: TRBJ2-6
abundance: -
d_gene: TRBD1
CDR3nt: TGTGCCAGCAGCCGACAGGGGGCTGGGGCCAACGTCCTGACTTTC
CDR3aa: CASSRQGAGANVLTF

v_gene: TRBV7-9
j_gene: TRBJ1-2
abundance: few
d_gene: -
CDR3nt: TGTGCCAGCAGCTTAGCTGGGGATCGCTATGGCTACACCTTC
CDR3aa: CASSLAGDRYGYTF

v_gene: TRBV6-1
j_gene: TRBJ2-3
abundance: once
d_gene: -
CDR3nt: TGTGCCAGCAGTGACCTGGGGGGAGTCGGAACAGATACGCAGTATTTT
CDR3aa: CASSDLGGVGTDTQYF

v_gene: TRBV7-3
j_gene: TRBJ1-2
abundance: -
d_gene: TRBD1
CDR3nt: TGTGCCAGCAGCCCTTCCGACAGGGCTGGCTACACCTTC
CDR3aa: CASSPSDRAGYTF

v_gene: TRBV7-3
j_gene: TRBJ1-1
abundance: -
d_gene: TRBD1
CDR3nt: TGTGCCAGCAGGGGACAGGGGGACACTGAAGCTTTCTTT
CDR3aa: CASRGQGDTEAFF